The rows below give T cell receptor beta chains drawn from one sample of a study of response to subunit inactivated influenza vaccine. Each CDR3 protein gets one entry after TCRdb re-called the RT-PCR reads with MiXCR. The data show 170,000 or so distinct CDR3 sequences, over 8.5% seen once. The sequenced sample was CD8+ T cells sorted from PBMCs, obtained roughly 24 months after vaccination. These receptors were collected from a man aged 50 to 69 who received an inactivated influenza vaccine. Both conserved end residues are part of each CDR3. The order of the fields is CDR3 DNA, CDR3 protein, V gene, J gene, D gene, clone size. A D gene is named only where the DNA matches it firmly. Rows may omit the clone size; those that give it use once, few, many or a size class.

TGTGCCAGCAGCCAAGAAACTCGACCTAGCGGGACCCCTAGCACAGATACGCAGTATTTT	CASSQETRPSGTPSTDTQYF	TRBV4-2	TRBJ2-3	TRBD2	many
TGCAGTGCTCCGGGGGGTAGCGGGAGTACAGTAGATACGCAGTATTTT	CSAPGGSGSTVDTQYF	TRBV20-1	TRBJ2-3	TRBD2	few
TGTGCCAGCAGTTTGGCACAGGGCTCTAATGAAAAACTGTTTTTT	CASSLAQGSNEKLFF	TRBV27	TRBJ1-4	NA	NA
TGTGCCAGCAGCCAAGAGACCACAGGGGGCCCTTATGGCTACACCTTC	CASSQETTGGPYGYTF	TRBV4-2	TRBJ1-2	TRBD1	few
TGTGCCAGCAGCTACGGGACTAGCGGCGATACGCAGTATTTT	CASSYGTSGDTQYF	TRBV13	TRBJ2-3	TRBD2	NA
TGCGCCAGCAGCTTGGAACTCGCCGGCGAGCAGTACTTC	CASSLELAGEQYF	TRBV5-1	TRBJ2-7	NA	NA
TGTGCCATCAGTGACCGGGACGGGTCCTACAATGAGCAGTTCTTC	CAISDRDGSYNEQFF	TRBV10-3	TRBJ2-1	NA	NA
TGTGCCAGCAGCGGGGGACTAGCGGGCAATGAGCAGTTCTTC	CASSGGLAGNEQFF	TRBV9	TRBJ2-1	TRBD2	NA
TGCGCCAGCAGTGAACGGGGGCGGCAAGAGACCCAGTACTTC	CASSERGRQETQYF	TRBV10-2	TRBJ2-5	NA	NA
TGTGCCAGCAGCACCCCCGGGACTAGTAGGCTCAATGAGCAGTTCTTC	CASSTPGTSRLNEQFF	TRBV11-2	TRBJ2-1	TRBD2	few
TGTGCCTGGAGTGCCGTAACCGGGACAGGGGAGTTCTTC	CAWSAVTGTGEFF	TRBV30	TRBJ2-1	TRBD1	NA
TGTGCCAGCAGCTCCGGGACTAGCGGCTACAATGAGCAGTTCTTC	CASSSGTSGYNEQFF	TRBV27	TRBJ2-1	TRBD2	many
TGTGCCAGCAGTTTAAACTCACCAGGGTACAATGAGCAGTTCTTC	CASSLNSPGYNEQFF	TRBV12-3/TRBV12-4	TRBJ2-1	NA	many
TGCAGCGTCGATTTCGGGGATGGCTACGAGCAGTACTTC	CSVDFGDGYEQYF	TRBV29-1	TRBJ2-7	NA	few
TGTGCCAGCAGCTTAATTACCACAGGGGATGGCTACACCTTC	CASSLITTGDGYTF	TRBV11-2	TRBJ1-2	TRBD1	few
TGCAGCGTTGAAGATAGGGAGCGGAGCACAGATACGCAGTATTTT	CSVEDRERSTDTQYF	TRBV29-1	TRBJ2-3	NA	few
TGCAGCGCGCTCGGAGGGGACTCACCCCTCCACTTT	CSALGGDSPLHF	TRBV29-1	TRBJ1-6	NA	few
TGTGCCAGCAGCTTGGGGCAGGGAATCGCCTACAATGAGCAGTTCTTC	CASSLGQGIAYNEQFF	TRBV7-9	TRBJ2-1	NA	many
TGTGCCAGCAGCTTAATCGGGGTACGGCAATATAATTCACCCCTCCACTTT	CASSLIGVRQYNSPLHF	TRBV7-2	TRBJ1-6	NA	NA
TGTGCCAGCAGCCTTAGGGCCAACGATGGATCCTACGAGCAGTACTTC	CASSLRANDGSYEQYF	TRBV3-1	TRBJ2-7	NA	NA
TGTGCCATCAGTGAGTCGCCAGGGGAGGACGGGGAGCTGTTTTTT	CAISESPGEDGELFF	TRBV10-3	TRBJ2-2	NA	few
TGTGCCAGCAGGTTATCGGGACTAGCGGGGGGGACTGAGCAGTTCTTC	CASRLSGLAGGTEQFF	TRBV12-3/TRBV12-4	TRBJ2-1	TRBD2	NA
TGCAGTGCTAGAGGGGCCGAGTTCCCCGTTCAAGAGACCCAGTACTTC	CSARGAEFPVQETQYF	TRBV20-1	TRBJ2-5	NA	NA
TGTGCCAGCAGCTCAGTACGAACGGCCAGCCAAGAGACCCAGTACTTC	CASSSVRTASQETQYF	TRBV11-2	TRBJ2-5	NA	many
TGTGCCTGGACAGGGCCCACAGATACGCAGTATTTT	CAWTGPTDTQYF	TRBV30	TRBJ2-3	NA	NA
TGTGCCATCAGTGACGGGACAGGGGGCAAAAGTATTGAGCAGTTCTTC	CAISDGTGGKSIEQFF	TRBV10-3	TRBJ2-1	TRBD1	NA
TGCGCCAGCAGCCAGCGATCAGGGCCCTACGAGCAGTACTTC	CASSQRSGPYEQYF	TRBV4-1	TRBJ2-7	NA	few
TGTGCCAGCAGCTGGAGGGACAGCATACGCCTCAATGAGCAGTTCTTC	CASSWRDSIRLNEQFF	TRBV7-2	TRBJ2-1	NA	NA
TGCGCCAGCAGGGACACAGGACTTGTGGAATCACCCCTCCACTTT	CASRDTGLVESPLHF	TRBV10-2	TRBJ1-6	NA	NA
TGTGCCAGCACCAGAGGGACTAGCGGGAGAGGTTTCCCCTACGAGCAGTACTTC	CASTRGTSGRGFPYEQYF	TRBV2	TRBJ2-7	TRBD2	NA
TGTGCCAGCAAGGGGCAGGGGGTGCTCAATGAGCAGTTCTTC	CASKGQGVLNEQFF	TRBV6-2/TRBV6-3	TRBJ2-1	TRBD1	few